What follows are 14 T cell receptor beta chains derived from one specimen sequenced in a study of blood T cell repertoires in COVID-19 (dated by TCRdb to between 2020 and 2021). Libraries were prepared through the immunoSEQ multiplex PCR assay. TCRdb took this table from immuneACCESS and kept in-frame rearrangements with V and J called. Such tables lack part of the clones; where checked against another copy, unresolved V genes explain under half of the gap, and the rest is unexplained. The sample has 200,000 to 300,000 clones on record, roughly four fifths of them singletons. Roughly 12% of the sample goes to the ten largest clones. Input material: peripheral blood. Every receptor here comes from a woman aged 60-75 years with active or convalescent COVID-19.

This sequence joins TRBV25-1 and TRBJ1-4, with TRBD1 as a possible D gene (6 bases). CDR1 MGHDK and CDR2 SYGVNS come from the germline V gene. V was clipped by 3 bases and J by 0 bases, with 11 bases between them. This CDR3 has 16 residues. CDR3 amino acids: CASSDWGPATNEKLFF. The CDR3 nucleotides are TGTGCCAGCAGTGACTGGGGGCCGGCAACTAATGAAAAACTGTTTTTT.

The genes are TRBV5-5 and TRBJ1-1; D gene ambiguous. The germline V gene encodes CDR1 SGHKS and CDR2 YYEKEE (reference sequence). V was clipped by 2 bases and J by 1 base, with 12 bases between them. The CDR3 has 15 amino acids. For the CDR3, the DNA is TGTGCCAGCAGCTTCCTAGAGCCGCCGAACACTGAAGCTTTCTTT. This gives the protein CASSFLEPPNTEAFF.

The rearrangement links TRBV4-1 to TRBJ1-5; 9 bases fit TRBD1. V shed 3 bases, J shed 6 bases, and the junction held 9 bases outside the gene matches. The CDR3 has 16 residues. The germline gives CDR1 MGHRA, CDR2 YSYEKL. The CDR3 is CASSHAGTGYSQPQHF. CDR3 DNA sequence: TGCGCCAGCAGCCACGCCGGGACAGGGTATAGTCAGCCCCAGCATTTT.

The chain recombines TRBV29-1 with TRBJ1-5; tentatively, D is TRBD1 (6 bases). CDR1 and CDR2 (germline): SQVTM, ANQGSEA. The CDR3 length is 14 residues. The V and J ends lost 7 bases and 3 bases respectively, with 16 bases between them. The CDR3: CSAGGAVDNQPQHF. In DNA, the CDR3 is TGCAGCGCTGGGGGGGCAGTCGACAATCAGCCCCAGCATTTT.

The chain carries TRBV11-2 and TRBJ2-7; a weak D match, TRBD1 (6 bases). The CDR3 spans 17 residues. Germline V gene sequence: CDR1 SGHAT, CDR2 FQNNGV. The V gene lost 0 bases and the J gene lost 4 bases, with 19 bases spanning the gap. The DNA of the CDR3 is TGTGCCAGCAGCTTAGATGGGGCAGGGGCAATTACGTACGAGCAGTACTTC. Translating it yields CASSLDGAGAITYEQYF.

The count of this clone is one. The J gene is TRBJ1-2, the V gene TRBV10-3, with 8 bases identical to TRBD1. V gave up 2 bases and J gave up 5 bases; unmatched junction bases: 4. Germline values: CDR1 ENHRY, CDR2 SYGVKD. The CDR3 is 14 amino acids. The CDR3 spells CAISETDRAYGYTF. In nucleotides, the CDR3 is TGTGCCATCAGTGAGACGGACAGGGCTTATGGCTACACCTTC.

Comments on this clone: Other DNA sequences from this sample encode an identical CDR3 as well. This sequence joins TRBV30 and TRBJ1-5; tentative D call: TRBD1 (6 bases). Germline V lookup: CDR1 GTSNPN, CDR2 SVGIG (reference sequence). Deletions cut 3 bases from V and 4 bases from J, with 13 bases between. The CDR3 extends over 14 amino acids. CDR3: CAWSPGQTNQPQHF. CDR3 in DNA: TGTGCCTGGAGCCCCGGACAGACAAATCAGCCCCAGCATTTT.

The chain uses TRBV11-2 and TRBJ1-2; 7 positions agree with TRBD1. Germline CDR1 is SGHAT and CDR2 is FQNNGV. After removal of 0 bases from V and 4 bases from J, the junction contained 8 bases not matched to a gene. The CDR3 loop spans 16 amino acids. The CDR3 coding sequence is TGTGCCAGCAGCTTAGAAAAGAGGACAGGTCTCTATGGCTACACCTTC. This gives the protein CASSLEKRTGLYGYTF. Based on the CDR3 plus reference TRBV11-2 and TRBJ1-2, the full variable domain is EAGVAQSPRYKIIEKRQSVAFWCNPISGHATLYWYQQILGQGPKLLIQFQNNGVVDDSQLPKDRFSAERLKGVDSTLKIQPAKLEDSAVYLCASSLEKRTGLYGYTFGSGTRLTVV.

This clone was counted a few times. Written as DNA, the CDR3 is TGTGCCAGCAGAGGACAGGGCGAGGCAGATACGCAGTATTTT. Translation: CASRGQGEADTQYF. The chain is built from TRBV6-4 and TRBJ2-3; 8 bases fit TRBD1. Germline CDR1 MRHNA, CDR2 SNTAGT. With V trimmed by 6 bases and J by 4 bases, 6 bases remained unmatched. This CDR3 is 14 amino acids long.

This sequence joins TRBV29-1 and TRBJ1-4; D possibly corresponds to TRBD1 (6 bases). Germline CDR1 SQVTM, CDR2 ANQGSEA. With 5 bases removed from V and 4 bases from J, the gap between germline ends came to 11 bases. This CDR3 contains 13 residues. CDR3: CSVRTANNEKLFF. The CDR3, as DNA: TGCAGCGTTCGGACAGCTAATAATGAAAAACTGTTTTTT. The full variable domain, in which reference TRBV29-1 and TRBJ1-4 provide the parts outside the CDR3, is SAVISQKPSRDICQRGTSLTIQCQVDSQVTMMFWYRQQPGQSLTLIATANQGSEATYESGFVIDKFPISRPNLTFSTLTVSNMSPEDSSIYLCSVRTANNEKLFFGSGTQLSVL.

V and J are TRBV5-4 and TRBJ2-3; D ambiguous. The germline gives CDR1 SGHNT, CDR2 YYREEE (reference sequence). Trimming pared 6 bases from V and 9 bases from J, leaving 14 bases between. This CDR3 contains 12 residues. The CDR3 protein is CASTNTGGTQYF. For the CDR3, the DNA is TGTGCCAGCACCAATACGGGTGGCACGCAGTATTTT.

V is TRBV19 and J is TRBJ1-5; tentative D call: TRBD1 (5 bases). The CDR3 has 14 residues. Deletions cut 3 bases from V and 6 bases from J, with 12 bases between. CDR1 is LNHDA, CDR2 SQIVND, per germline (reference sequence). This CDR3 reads CASSIIGRGQPQHF. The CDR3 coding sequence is TGTGCCAGTAGTATTATCGGAAGGGGTCAGCCCCAGCATTTT.

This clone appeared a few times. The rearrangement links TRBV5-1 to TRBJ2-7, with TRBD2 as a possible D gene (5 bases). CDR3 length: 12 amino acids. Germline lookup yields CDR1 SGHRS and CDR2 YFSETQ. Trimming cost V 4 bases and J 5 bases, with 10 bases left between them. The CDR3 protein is CASSQTGDEQYF. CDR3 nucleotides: TGCGCCAGCAGCCAGACCGGGGACGAGCAGTACTTC.

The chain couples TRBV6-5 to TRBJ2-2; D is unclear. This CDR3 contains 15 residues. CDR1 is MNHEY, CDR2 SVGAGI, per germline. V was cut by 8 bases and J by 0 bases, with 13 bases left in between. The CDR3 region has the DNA TGTGCCAGCTCAATGACAAACCCGAACACCGGGGAGCTGTTTTTT. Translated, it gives CASSMTNPNTGELFF.